This entry lists 17 T cell receptor beta chains sequenced from one sample in a study of cytomegalovirus exposure and HLA in healthy donors. Primers: 60 Vbeta forward and 13 Jbeta reverse. Measured with immunoSEQ multiplex PCR; TCRdb has only the in-frame clones, and not every one. The sample carries approximately 170,000 clones, about 81% recorded once. The sequenced material came from PBMCs. These TCRs come from a man aged 25 to 45 in good health and CMV-seropositive.

This clone was counted a few times. The V gene is TRBV6-5, the J gene TRBJ1-4, with 9 bases aligning to TRBD1. CDR1 is MNHEY and CDR2 is SVGAGI in the germline V gene. J lost 8 bases, V lost 6 bases, and 7 bases had no gene match. The CDR3 is made up of 14 amino acids. The DNA of the CDR3 is TGTGCCAGCAGACAGGGGGCGCATGAGGAAAAACTGTTTTTT. This encodes CASRQGAHEEKLFF.

The sample holds a few counts of this clone. The rearrangement links TRBV5-4 to TRBJ2-5; D might be TRBD2 (5 bases). Looked up from germline, CDR1 is SGHNT and CDR2 is YYREEE (reference sequence). The ends were cut back, 3 bases at V and 2 bases at J, with 14 bases in the middle. The CDR3 has 15 residues. CDR3 bases: TGTGCCAGCAGCTCAGTGGCGGGTGGACAAGAGACCCAGTACTTC. The encoded protein is CASSSVAGGQETQYF.

This clone was seen a few times. This sequence joins TRBV19 and TRBJ2-2; 8 nucleotides match TRBD2. V shed 2 bases and J 4 bases; nucleotides not matched to a gene: 9. CDR1 is LNHDA and CDR2 is SQIVND in the germline V gene (reference sequence). The CDR3 runs to 17 residues. The CDR3 nucleotides read TGTGCCAGTAGTATAAGCGGGAGCGGGAGTTTCACCGGGGAGCTGTTTTTT. Encoded protein: CASSISGSGSFTGELFF.

The chain joins TRBV28 to TRBJ2-3; TRBD2 aligns across 10 bases. This CDR3 has 16 amino acids. The germline V gene encodes CDR1 MDHEN and CDR2 SYDVKM. V was pared by 5 bases and J by 5 bases, with 10 bases of the junction left unmatched. This CDR3 reads CASSTKREGSQDTQYF. The CDR3 region has the DNA TGTGCCAGCAGTACCAAGCGGGAGGGGTCCCAAGATACGCAGTATTTT.

The genes are TRBV13 and TRBJ1-1; D is possibly TRBD1 (5 bases). V lost 5 bases and J 0 bases, leaving 16 bases between the germline ends. In germline, CDR1 is PRHDT, CDR2 FYEKMQ (reference sequence). This CDR3 is built from 16 residues. The CDR3 DNA sequence: TGTGCCAGCAGCACAAAAGGACACCCCATGAACACTGAAGCTTTCTTT. It encodes CASSTKGHPMNTEAFF.

This clone was counted between two and nine times. The V and J genes are TRBV7-3 and TRBJ2-1; 16 positions agree with TRBD2. The CDR3 has 19 residues. With 4 bases clipped from V and 1 base from J, the junction kept 7 bases outside the gene matches. Germline V lookup: CDR1 SGHTA, CDR2 FQGTGA. CDR3 protein: CASSSTGLAGGNSYNEQFF. CDR3 DNA sequence: TGTGCCAGCAGCTCGACGGGACTAGCGGGAGGGAATTCCTACAATGAGCAGTTCTTC.

The chain recombines TRBV15 with TRBJ1-4, with D possibly being TRBD1 (5 bases). V lost 6 bases, J lost 8 bases, and 16 bases lay in between. Per germline, CDR1 LNHNV and CDR2 YYDKDF (reference sequence). The CDR3 runs 14 residues. CDR3 residues: CATSRGDRGEKLFF. As DNA, the CDR3 is TGTGCCACCAGTCGGGGGGATAGAGGGGAAAAACTGTTTTTT.

This clone was seen just once. J is TRBJ2-7 and V is TRBV6-1, with 8 positions matching TRBD2. The CDR3 spans 15 residues. Germline V gives CDR1 MNHNS, CDR2 SASEGT. Germline trimming cut 2 bases from V and 2 bases from J; bases unmatched to any gene: 5. The DNA of the CDR3 is TGTGCCAGCAGTGAACGGGGGGGTTTCGCCTACGAGCAGTACTTC. Protein sequence: CASSERGGFAYEQYF.

Only one count was recorded for this clone. The chain employs TRBV5-4 and TRBJ1-1; TRBD1 might be the D (6 bases). The CDR3 length is 13 residues. CDR1 and CDR2 (germline): SGHNT, YYREEE (reference sequence). The V end was cut by 4 bases, the J end by 4 bases, with 11 bases between. The CDR3 spells CASSSTGRTEAFF. CDR3 DNA: TGTGCCAGCAGCAGCACAGGGCGCACTGAAGCTTTCTTT. Filled out from reference TRBV5-4 and TRBJ1-1, the complete variable domain reads ETGVTQSPTHLIKTRGQQVTLRCSSQSGHNTVSWYQQALGQGPQFIFQYYREEENGRGNFPPRFSGLQFPNYSSELNVNALELDDSALYLCASSSTGRTEAFFGQGTRLTVV.

Turning to this clone: At one of its ends the junction is not consistent with the germline gene, which may arise from a read error. The chain combines TRBV7-7 with TRBJ2-7; the match to TRBD1 covers 8 bases. CDR3 length: 15 residues. Germline loops: CDR1 SSHAT, CDR2 FNYEAQ (reference sequence). The CDR3 DNA sequence: TGTGCTAGCAGCGCCGGACAGGGAGTCTCCTACGAGCAGTACTTC. Protein product: CASSAGQGVSYEQYF.

This clone was recorded once. The rearrangement joins TRBV5-6 to TRBJ2-5, with TRBD2 matching over 7 bases. The CDR3 totals 16 residues. Germline loops: CDR1 SGHDT, CDR2 YYEEEE. The junction had 7 bases not matched to a gene; V was cut back by 0 bases and J by 2 bases. The CDR3 region is CASSLGAGTIQETQYF. The DNA for the CDR3 is TGTGCCAGCAGCTTGGGGGCCGGGACTATTCAAGAGACCCAGTACTTC.

This clone was seen more than once but under ten times. V is TRBV2 and J is TRBJ2-2, with no clear D. The V and J ends lost 0 bases and 7 bases respectively, with 6 bases between them. Per the germline V gene, CDR1 is SNHLY and CDR2 is FYNNEI. The CDR3 consists of 13 residues. The CDR3, as DNA: TGTGCCAGCAGTGAAGCGAGTGACGGGGAGCTGTTTTTT. Its translation: CASSEASDGELFF.

V gene TRBV30 combines with J gene TRBJ1-6; the D gene is possibly TRBD1 (6 bases). The CDR3 is 15 amino acids. Germline CDR1 is GTSNPN and CDR2 is SVGIG (reference sequence). Trimming removed 3 bases at V and 11 bases at J, with 20 bases between. The CDR3 is CAWSDPGHLIAPLHF. CDR3 DNA sequence: TGTGCCTGGAGCGATCCGGGACATCTCATCGCACCCCTCCACTTT.

V and J are TRBV29-1 and TRBJ2-7; 7 bases are a match to TRBD2. J was trimmed by 4 bases and V by 6 bases; bases with no gene match: 6. The length of the CDR3 is 12 residues. Per germline, CDR1 SQVTM and CDR2 ANQGSEA. This CDR3 is CSVAGARYEQYF. CDR3 DNA sequence: TGCAGCGTCGCGGGAGCCAGGTACGAGCAGTACTTC.

CDR3 protein: CASSYSLQGAGNTIYF. The CDR3 DNA sequence: TGTGCCAGCAGTTACTCGTTGCAGGGGGCTGGAAACACCATATATTTT. The chain has TRBV6-5 and TRBJ1-3, with 7 bases identical to TRBD1. The CDR3 runs to 16 residues. Losses at the gene ends were 0 bases for V and 2 bases for J; bases not matched to a gene: 4. CDR1 and CDR2 (germline): MNHEY, SVGAGI.

The chain links TRBV6-6 to TRBJ2-3; possible D gene TRBD2, 5 bases. CDR3 length equals 15 residues. V was shortened by 5 bases and J by 1 base, with 13 bases between the two germline ends. Germline CDR1 reads MNHNY; CDR2 reads SVGAGI (reference sequence). CDR3 bases: TGTGCCAGCAGTGAGCGAGGGCCGCGCACAGATACGCAGTATTTT. Translation: CASSERGPRTDTQYF.

The genes are TRBV27 and TRBJ2-6; possible D gene TRBD2, 7 bases. Germline CDR1 reads MNHEY; CDR2 reads SMNVEV (reference sequence). V was clipped by 8 bases and J by 3 bases, with 14 bases between them. The CDR3 covers 15 residues. The CDR3 DNA follows: TGTGCCAGCTCTGGGGGGGCTAATGGGGCCAACGTCCTGACTTTC. Protein product: CASSGGANGANVLTF.